The entry below describes one T cell receptor beta chain. Its antigen is currently unknown. The data derive from a study of shared clonotypes between healthy human individuals. The CDR3 is 15 amino acids. Trimming at V came to 0 bases and at J to 5 bases, leaving 3 bases not matched to a gene. CDR1 and CDR2 (germline): SGHAT, FQNNGV. Produced via immunoSEQ multiplex PCR; TCRdb's table is partial and in-frame only. The data show 1.6 million or so clones, approximately 98.5% seen once. Broader study findings: Incompleteness in sorted-subset sequencing, despite large depth, was shown by rarefaction. Researchers found naive subsets generally carried larger estimated richness than memory subsets. Clonotype sharing among donors likely depends on sequencing depth.

Partitioning of CD4+ cells yielded a CD45RA+ naive subset and a CD45RA-negative memory subset. Specimen: naive CD4+ T cells sorted from blood. The subset was: CD45RA+ positively selected. The V gene is TRBV11-2, the J gene TRBJ2-5, with 10 bases lining up with TRBD2. This TCR was sampled from a man aged 25-45 years in good health. The CDR3 sequence is CASSLDLTSGETQYF. The CDR3 DNA reads TGTGCCAGCAGCTTAGATCTGACTAGCGGGGAGACCCAGTACTTC.